Listed below are T cell receptor beta chains from one sample, sequenced in a study of cytomegalovirus exposure and HLA in healthy donors. Only in-frame clones appear in the TCRdb table, and some are missing; sequencing was by immunoSEQ multiplex PCR. Of roughly 150,000 clones in the sample, 73% were seen once. The sequencing sample was made of PBMCs. The receptors shown here come from a woman under 30 in good health and CMV-seropositive. Each CDR3 is given with its conserved first and last residue. Fields, in order: D gene, V gene, J gene, clone size, CDR3 protein, CDR3 DNA. A D gene is named only where the DNA matches it firmly. Size is stated for part of the rows, as once, few or many counts, or as a class when the clone is expanded.

D: -; V: TRBV2; J: TRBJ2-1; size: few; CDR3: CASSAKIVNNEQFF; DNA: TGTGCCAGCAGTGCCAAAATAGTCAACAATGAGCAGTTCTTC
D: -; V: TRBV11-2; J: TRBJ1-3; size: once; CDR3: CASSLDQRGPGFGNTIYF; DNA: TGTGCCAGCAGCTTAGATCAAAGGGGCCCAGGATTTGGAAACACCATATATTTT
D: -; V: TRBV29-1; J: TRBJ1-1; size: -; CDR3: CSGRPGEGNTEAFF; DNA: TGCAGCGGCCGACCAGGGGAAGGGAACACTGAAGCTTTCTTT
D: TRBD1; V: TRBV2; J: TRBJ2-5; size: -; CDR3: CASSSGQGQYF; DNA: TGTGCCAGCAGTAGCGGACAGGGGCAGTACTTC
D: TRBD2; V: TRBV19; J: TRBJ2-7; size: few; CDR3: CASSIGGSGSSYEQYF; DNA: TGTGCCAGTAGTATAGGGGGTAGCGGGAGCTCCTACGAGCAGTACTTC
D: -; V: TRBV15; J: TRBJ1-1; size: -; CDR3: CATSRAFGGADEAFF; DNA: TGTGCCACCAGCAGAGCTTTTGGGGGGGCGGATGAAGCTTTCTTT
D: TRBD2; V: TRBV6-1; J: TRBJ2-5; size: -; CDR3: CASSKGLAGVTQETQYF; DNA: TGTGCCAGCAGTAAAGGACTAGCGGGGGTTACCCAAGAGACCCAGTACTTC
D: -; V: TRBV7-9; J: TRBJ1-1; size: -; CDR3: CSSSSPRLGGSTEAFF; DNA: TGTTCCAGCAGCTCCCCCCGACTGGGAGGAAGCACTGAAGCTTTCTTT
D: -; V: TRBV2; J: TRBJ1-6; size: -; CDR3: CASSEDSSRDSPLHF; DNA: TGTGCCAGCAGTGAAGACAGCTCTCGCGACTCACCCCTCCACTTT
D: TRBD2; V: TRBV14; J: TRBJ2-7; size: -; CDR3: CASSQRGGVYEQYF; DNA: TGTGCCAGCAGCCAGCGGGGGGGGGTCTACGAGCAGTACTTC
D: TRBD2; V: TRBV7-2; J: TRBJ2-7; size: -; CDR3: CASSFVAGSSYEQYF; DNA: TGTGCCAGCAGCTTTGTAGCGGGAAGCTCCTACGAGCAGTACTTC
D: -; V: TRBV4-2; J: TRBJ1-5; size: -; CDR3: CASSQEGGQLNQPQHF; DNA: TGTGCCAGCAGCCAAGAGGGGGGTCAGCTCAATCAGCCCCAGCATTTT
D: TRBD1; V: TRBV5-5; J: TRBJ1-6; size: -; CDR3: CASSPGQLLYSPLHF; DNA: TGTGCCAGCAGCCCGGGACAGCTCCTTTATTCACCCCTCCACTTT
D: TRBD2; V: TRBV5-4; J: TRBJ2-7; size: -; CDR3: CASSPVAGGSYEQYF; DNA: TGTGCCAGCAGCCCCGTTGCGGGGGGGAGCTACGAGCAGTACTTC
D: TRBD1; V: TRBV2; J: TRBJ1-2; size: -; CDR3: CASSRQGNIGYGYTF; DNA: TGTGCCAGCAGTCGACAGGGTAATATTGGGTATGGCTACACCTTC
D: TRBD1; V: TRBV2; J: TRBJ1-4; size: -; CDR3: CASSSTRQGNEKLFF; DNA: TGTGCCAGCAGTTCCACCAGACAGGGAAATGAAAAACTGTTTTTT
D: -; V: TRBV7-2; J: TRBJ2-5; size: -; CDR3: CASSFFGLETQYF; DNA: TGTGCCAGCAGCTTTTTCGGGTTGGAGACCCAGTACTTC
D: -; V: TRBV7-2; J: TRBJ2-1; size: -; CDR3: CASSLNAPAGGEEQFF; DNA: TGTGCCAGCAGCTTAAACGCTCCCGCCGGCGGGGAGGAGCAGTTCTTC
D: -; V: TRBV11-2; J: TRBJ1-2; size: -; CDR3: CASSLTSIYGYTF; DNA: TGTGCCAGCAGCTTAACAAGTATCTATGGCTACACCTTC
D: -; V: TRBV7-9; J: TRBJ1-1; size: -; CDR3: CASIADRNTEAFF; DNA: TGTGCCAGCATCGCGGACAGGAACACTGAAGCTTTCTTT
D: TRBD1; V: TRBV15; J: TRBJ2-1; size: -; CDR3: CATSRVTGSYNEQFF; DNA: TGTGCCACCAGCAGAGTGACAGGGTCCTACAATGAGCAGTTCTTC
D: TRBD2; V: TRBV7-2; J: TRBJ2-1; size: -; CDR3: CASSSSRGGRNEQFF; DNA: TGTGCCAGCAGCTCCTCTCGGGGGGGCCGCAATGAGCAGTTCTTC
D: TRBD2; V: TRBV12-5; J: TRBJ2-3; size: -; CDR3: CASGLVAVAGGQGDTQYF; DNA: TGTGCTAGTGGTTTGGTAGCGGTAGCGGGGGGGCAAGGAGATACGCAGTATTTT
D: TRBD2; V: TRBV6-5; J: TRBJ2-5; size: -; CDR3: CASTRGLGGRETQYF; DNA: TGTGCCAGCACAAGGGGTCTGGGGGGGAGAGAGACCCAGTACTTC
D: -; V: TRBV6-4; J: TRBJ2-1; size: -; CDR3: CASSDLMTGRDEQFF; DNA: TGTGCCAGCAGTGACCTCATGACCGGGCGGGATGAGCAGTTCTTC
D: TRBD2; V: TRBV7-2; J: TRBJ2-5; size: -; CDR3: CASSGLAGEETQYF; DNA: TGTGCCAGCAGCGGACTAGCGGGGGAGGAGACCCAGTACTTC
D: TRBD1; V: TRBV4-2; J: TRBJ1-6; size: few; CDR3: CASSQITGGAFNSPLHF; DNA: TGTGCCAGCAGCCAAATTACAGGGGGCGCTTTTAATTCACCCCTCCACTTT
D: TRBD2; V: TRBV5-1; J: TRBJ2-5; size: -; CDR3: CASSLAGTSGFQETQYF; DNA: TGCGCCAGCAGCTTGGCCGGGACTAGCGGTTTTCAAGAGACCCAGTACTTC
D: TRBD1; V: TRBV2; J: TRBJ1-1; size: -; CDR3: CASGRQGPLNTEAFF; DNA: TGTGCCAGCGGACGACAGGGTCCCTTGAACACTGAAGCTTTCTTT
D: -; V: TRBV6-1; J: TRBJ1-1; size: -; CDR3: CASSENIYGAAEAFF; DNA: TGTGCCAGCAGTGAAAATATATACGGAGCGGCTGAAGCTTTCTTT
D: TRBD2; V: TRBV7-9; J: TRBJ2-1; size: -; CDR3: CASSGISGGIQFF; DNA: TGTGCCAGCAGCGGGATTAGCGGGGGTATACAGTTCTTC
D: TRBD2; V: TRBV7-2; J: TRBJ2-1; size: -; CDR3: CASSLGLAGVNEQFF; DNA: TGTGCCAGCAGCTTAGGGCTAGCGGGGGTCAATGAGCAGTTCTTC
D: -; V: TRBV7-6; J: TRBJ2-2; size: -; CDR3: CASSRTYNTGELFF; DNA: TGTGCCAGCAGCCGGACATATAACACCGGGGAGCTGTTTTTT
D: -; V: TRBV7-9; J: TRBJ2-5; size: -; CDR3: CASSLEGGRQETQYF; DNA: TGTGCCAGCAGCTTAGAAGGGGGTAGACAAGAGACCCAGTACTTC
D: TRBD2; V: TRBV5-1; J: TRBJ2-5; size: once; CDR3: CASSPLRGGRETQYF; DNA: TGCGCCAGCAGCCCCTTGCGGGGGGGCAGGGAGACCCAGTACTTC
D: -; V: TRBV19; J: TRBJ1-4; size: -; CDR3: CASSNDRMPLNEKLFF; DNA: TGTGCCAGCTCAAATGACAGGATGCCGTTGAATGAAAAACTGTTTTTT
D: -; V: TRBV7-2; J: TRBJ2-3; size: -; CDR3: CASSQGIADTQYF; DNA: TGTGCCAGCAGCCAGGGGATCGCAGATACGCAGTATTTT
D: -; V: TRBV19; J: TRBJ2-2; size: -; CDR3: CASSRGDGFLAGELFF; DNA: TGTGCCAGTAGTAGGGGGGACGGGTTCTTGGCCGGGGAGCTGTTTTTT
D: TRBD1; V: TRBV6-4; J: TRBJ1-1; size: -; CDR3: CASSMGQGNEAFF; DNA: TGTGCCAGCAGTATGGGACAGGGGAATGAAGCTTTCTTT
D: -; V: TRBV4-3; J: TRBJ2-7; size: few; CDR3: CASSQEWANYEQYF; DNA: TGCGCCAGCAGCCAAGAGTGGGCCAACTACGAGCAGTACTTC
D: TRBD2; V: TRBV4-3; J: TRBJ2-4; size: few; CDR3: CASSQEGEGNIQYF; DNA: TGCGCCAGCAGCCAAGAAGGGGAGGGAAACATTCAGTACTTC